Following are 26 T cell receptor beta chains from one sample sequenced in a study of regulatory T cells in long-lasting Graves disease (dated by TCRdb to the early 2020s). Library preparation used multiplex PCR. For sequencing, an Illumina HiSeq 4000 was employed. To build TCR beta libraries, CDR3 regions were amplified by Arm-PCR using iRepertoire HTBI primers. TCRdb reran the public reads through fastp at Q25 and MiXCR, keeping productive beta chains. All rows with the same CDR3 protein become a single entry with the most common DNA and genes. The table for this sample lists approximately 440,000 distinct CDR3 sequences; around 15% of them were counted only once. In total, the top ten clones hold 10% to 15% of the sample. This specimen's time point label, per the study, means: newly diagnosed GD, antithyroid drugs for less than 3 months. For both TCR sequencing and RNA sequencing, RNA was extracted from PBMCs using TRIzol.

These sequences were also reported in another study, on T cells in Graves' hyperthyroidism and ophthalmopathy.

Specimen: peripheral blood mononuclear cells (PBMCs), collected at new diagnosis, from a patient treated with antithyroid drugs. The receptors derive from a man aged 40-49 years with Graves disease. Donor details come from another sample of the same person, matched by shared clones.

This clonotype came up many times. The CDR3 bases are TGTGCCAGCAGTAGAAGAACGGGATGGACAGATACGCAGTATTTT. It yields the protein CASSRRTGWTDTQYF. The rearrangement uses TRBV6-1 and TRBJ2-3, with D possibly being TRBD2 (5 bases). Germline V gene lookup returns CDR1 MNHNS and CDR2 SASEGT. V lost 5 bases to trimming and J lost 3 bases, with 15 bases between them. The CDR3 sequence is 15 residues long.

In this sample, this clonotype turned up many times. This chain joins TRBV7-9 and TRBJ2-7, with 9 bases matching TRBD1. Germline V gene sequence: CDR1 SEHNR, CDR2 FQNEAQ (reference sequence). V lost 4 bases to trimming and J lost 2 bases; unmatched junction nucleotides: 3. This CDR3 comprises 14 residues. The CDR3 here is CASSSGTGTYEQYF. CDR3 DNA: TGTGCCAGCAGCTCCGGGACAGGGACCTACGAGCAGTACTTC.

This clonotype was recorded a few times. V usage is TRBV30 and J usage is TRBJ1-1; D not certain. Trimming removed 0 bases from V and 6 bases from J, with 11 bases in between. This CDR3 contains 13 residues. CDR1 is GTSNPN, CDR2 SVGIG, per germline (reference sequence). Written as DNA, the CDR3 is TGTGCCTGGAGTGTAGTGCGGGGAGCTGAAGCTTTCTTT. This encodes CAWSVVRGAEAFF.

This clonotype was seen ten or more times. The rearrangement uses TRBV30 and TRBJ1-5; D might be TRBD1 (6 bases). Germline-derived CDR1 and CDR2 are GTSNPN and SVGIG (reference sequence). Trimming cost V 2 bases and J 6 bases, with 14 bases left between them. This CDR3 has 14 amino acids. The CDR3 DNA reads as TGTGCCTGGAGTCCCCGGACAGCGGGTCAGCCCCAGCATTTT. Residues: CAWSPRTAGQPQHF.

This clonotype was found many times. The chain uses TRBV6-1 and TRBJ1-1; no definite D call. The CDR3 length is 13 residues. The germline V and J ends were trimmed by 6 bases and 0 bases, with 8 bases remaining between them. Germline CDR1 is MNHNS and CDR2 is SASEGT. CDR3 residues: CASRGRVNTEAFF. For the CDR3, the DNA is TGTGCCAGCAGGGGCAGAGTGAACACTGAAGCTTTCTTT.

This clonotype appeared a few times. This chain links TRBV28 with TRBJ2-1; tentatively, D is TRBD1 (6 bases). CDR1 and CDR2 from the germline V gene are MDHEN and SYDVKM. V was pared by 6 bases and J by 7 bases, with 13 bases between. There are 13 residues in the CDR3. CDR3 sequence reads: CASRESGVNEQFF. In DNA, the CDR3 is TGTGCCAGCAGAGAATCAGGGGTAAATGAGCAGTTCTTC. Supplemented by reference TRBV28 and TRBJ2-1, the full variable domain reads DVKVTQSSRYLVKRTGEKVFLECVQDMDHENMFWYRQDPGLGLRLIYFSYDVKMKEKGDIPEGYSVSREKKERFSLILESASTNQTSMYLCASRESGVNEQFFGPGTRLTVL.

This clonotype appeared a few times. A read error is possible here, since a much larger clone lies one base away. CDR3 loop: CAWSTGLYSPLHF. The CDR3 region has the DNA TGTGCCTGGAGTACGGGGCTCTATTCACCCCTCCACTTT. The gene calls are TRBV30 and TRBJ1-6; TRBD1 is a possible D gene (5 bases). Germline V CDR1 and CDR2: GTSNPN, SVGIG (reference sequence). The V gene lost 2 bases and the J gene lost 8 bases, with 10 bases spanning the gap. This CDR3 spans 13 amino acids. The full variable domain, completed using reference TRBV30 and TRBJ1-6, is SQTIHQWPATLVQPVGSPLSLECTVEGTSNPNLYWYRQAAGRGLQLLFYSVGIGQISSEVPQNLSASRPQDRQFILSSKKLLLSDSGFYLCAWSTGLYSPLHFGNGTRLTVT.

This clonotype was seen many times. The chain carries TRBV28 and TRBJ1-2; tentatively, D is TRBD1 (5 bases). This CDR3 has 14 residues. Germline V gene lookup returns CDR1 MDHEN and CDR2 SYDVKM. V was pared by 2 bases and J by 3 bases, with 10 bases between. Here the CDR3 DNA reads TGTGCCAGCAGTTTAGGGGGGAGAGACTATGGCTACACCTTC. Protein sequence: CASSLGGRDYGYTF.

This chain joins TRBV10-2 and TRBJ2-7, with 9 bases identical to TRBD1. Unmatched junction bases numbered 8, after V lost 6 bases and J lost 11 bases. In germline, CDR1 is WSHSY, CDR2 SAAADI. The CDR3 spans 12 residues. This chain's CDR3 is CASRADRGREYF. CDR3 DNA sequence: TGCGCCAGCAGAGCGGACAGGGGACGGGAGTACTTC.

As concerns this clonotype: Given a much more abundant clone one base away, this may be a read error. V and J are TRBV3-1 and TRBJ2-5, with TRBD2 identical over 7 bases. CDR1 is LGHDT and CDR2 is YNNKEL in the germline V gene (reference sequence). The CDR3 is 15 amino acids. The CDR3 nucleotides read TGTGCCAGCAGCTTGGGACTACGCACACAAGATACCCAGTACTTC. It encodes CASSLGLRTQDTQYF.

V is TRBV5-1 and J is TRBJ1-6; D is ambiguous. V lost 2 bases to trimming and J lost 10 bases, with 16 bases between them. From germline, CDR1 is SGHRS and CDR2 YFSETQ. The CDR3 totals 15 residues. The CDR3 bases are TGCGCCAGCAGCTTTCAAGAAGGACTTGGGTCACCCCTCCACTTT. Translated: CASSFQEGLGSPLHF. Filled out from reference TRBV5-1 and TRBJ1-6, the complete variable domain reads KAGVTQTPRYLIKTRGQQVTLSCSPISGHRSVSWYQQTPGQGLQFLFEYFSETQRNKGNFPGRFSGRQFSNSRSEMNVSTLELGDSALYLCASSFQEGLGSPLHFGNGTRLTVT.

This clonotype appeared many times. The chain couples TRBV7-9 to TRBJ2-7; perhaps TRBD2 as D (6 bases). V lost 5 bases and J 4 bases, leaving 33 bases between the germline ends. The germline V gene has CDR1 SEHNR and CDR2 FQNEAQ (reference sequence). The CDR3 extends over 20 amino acids. DNA of the CDR3: TGTGCCAGCAGCCCTGGTGAAATTAGAGGCCCGGCTAGCGCAAAATACGAGCAGTACTTC. Its protein product is CASSPGEIRGPASAKYEQYF.

In this sample, this clonotype turned up many times. V usage is TRBV6-1 and J usage is TRBJ1-1; D not resolved. Trimming took 5 bases from V and 4 from J, leaving 17 bases between them. The CDR3 loop spans 15 amino acids. Germline CDR1 and CDR2: MNHNS and SASEGT. CDR3 loop: CASSTYLRWGTEAFF. The DNA of the CDR3 is TGTGCCAGCAGTACCTACCTTCGGTGGGGCACTGAAGCTTTCTTT.

This clonotype has at least ten counts. The chain carries TRBV30 and TRBJ1-5; 9 positions match TRBD1. Trimming at V came to 4 bases and at J to 0 bases, leaving 7 bases not matched to a gene. The length of the CDR3 is 16 residues. Germline loops: CDR1 GTSNPN, CDR2 SVGIG (reference sequence). The CDR3 here is CAWTDRGGYSNQPQHF. The CDR3 nucleotides are TGTGCCTGGACCGACAGGGGGGGATATAGCAATCAGCCCCAGCATTTT.

In this sample, this clonotype turned up many times. The chain combines TRBV7-2 with TRBJ2-1; TRBD2 agrees at 9 bases. The CDR3 has 15 amino acids. The germline gives CDR1 SGHTA, CDR2 FQGNSA. With V trimmed by 0 bases and J by 12 bases, 9 bases remained unmatched. This CDR3 reads CASSLASLAGSRQFF. DNA of the CDR3: TGTGCCAGCAGCTTAGCGTCCCTAGCGGGGTCCAGGCAGTTCTTC.

As DNA, the CDR3 is TGTGCCAGCAGCCTAGTAGCTAGCGGGAGCGGGGGTGAAGATACGCAGTATTTT. Amino acid sequence: CASSLVASGSGGEDTQYF. V and J are TRBV4-2 and TRBJ2-3, with 10 bases fitting TRBD2. The V segment lost 4 bases and the J segment 5 bases; nucleotides outside the gene matches: 15. This CDR3 has 18 amino acids. Germline values: CDR1 LGHNA, CDR2 YNFKEQ.

The CDR3 DNA is TGTGCCAGCAGAGACAGGTCGAACACTGAAGCTTTCTTT. It translates to CASRDRSNTEAFF. The rearrangement uses TRBV27 and TRBJ1-1, with D possibly being TRBD1 (6 bases). This CDR3 has 13 residues. Trimming cost V 6 bases and J 1 base, with 9 bases left between them. Looked up from germline, CDR1 is MNHEY and CDR2 is SMNVEV (reference sequence).

This clonotype appeared many times. The CDR3 DNA is TGTGCCAGCAGCCAACTACTAGCGCGTCGACACTACAATGAGCAGTTCTTC. It encodes CASSQLLARRHYNEQFF. The gene calls are TRBV3-1 and TRBJ2-1; 7 nucleotides match TRBD2. This CDR3 spans 17 amino acids. The V segment lost 2 bases and the J segment 3 bases; nucleotides outside the gene matches: 10. Per germline, CDR1 LGHDT and CDR2 YNNKEL (reference sequence).

Ten or more counts support this clonotype. This chain links TRBV18 with TRBJ2-7; 7 bases map to TRBD1. The CDR3 covers 13 residues. Germline trimming cut 8 bases from V and 3 bases from J; bases unmatched to any gene: 7. Germline V lookup: CDR1 KGHSH, CDR2 LQKENI. CDR3 sequence (DNA): TGTGCCAGCAGTCCCGGGACAGACTACGAGCAGTACTTC. It encodes CASSPGTDYEQYF.

This clonotype was observed at least ten times. The chain carries TRBV6-1 and TRBJ1-2; TRBD1 might be the D (5 bases). Germline V CDR1 and CDR2: MNHNS, SASEGT. CDR3 size: 14 residues. The V gene lost 8 bases and the J gene lost 0 bases, with 13 bases spanning the gap. The CDR3 DNA reads as TGTGCCAGCTCCTCGCAGGGAGCTAACTATGGCTACACCTTC. Protein sequence: CASSSQGANYGYTF.

V gene TRBV28 combines with J gene TRBJ1-3; D remains unclear. Germline V gene data show CDR1 as MDHEN and CDR2 as SYDVKM. This CDR3 contains 17 residues. V was shortened by 2 bases and J by 7 bases, with 21 bases between the two germline ends. CDR3: CASSLPGTRRLGNTIYF. The CDR3 bases are TGTGCCAGCAGTTTACCAGGAACACGGCGACTGGGGAACACCATATATTTT.

The table lists this clonotype with many counts. The chain employs TRBV2 and TRBJ1-2, with 8 positions matching TRBD1. The CDR3 is made up of 12 amino acids. CDR1 and CDR2 from the germline V gene are SNHLY and FYNNEI. The J segment lost 4 bases and the V segment lost 8 bases, leaving 3 bases of the junction unmatched. The CDR3 protein is CASQDRGYGYTF. Here the CDR3 DNA reads TGTGCCAGCCAAGACAGGGGCTATGGCTACACCTTC.

V gene TRBV10-3 combines with J gene TRBJ1-5, with TRBD1 matching 9 bases. The junction had 14 bases not matched to a gene; V was cut back by 8 bases and J by 0 bases. The CDR3 length is 18 residues. Germline CDR1 reads ENHRY; CDR2 reads SYGVKD. The CDR3 protein is CAIPNRDREHNSNQPQHF. CDR3 bases: TGTGCCATCCCTAACCGGGACAGGGAACATAATAGCAATCAGCCCCAGCATTTT.

The sample holds many counts of this clonotype. This sequence joins TRBV30 and TRBJ2-1; unclear D gene. V lost 4 bases and J 3 bases, leaving 4 bases between the germline ends. This CDR3 has 11 amino acids. The germline V gene has CDR1 GTSNPN and CDR2 SVGIG (reference sequence). This CDR3 reads CAWTNYNEQFF. CDR3 nucleotides: TGTGCCTGGACGAACTACAATGAGCAGTTCTTC.

Only a few counts were recorded for this clonotype. A read error may produce the germline difference seen at one junction end. The V gene is TRBV6-2 or TRBV6-3, the J gene TRBJ2-1; 9 bases fit TRBD2. This CDR3 has 13 amino acids. Germline loops: CDR1 MNHEY, CDR2 SVGEGT. The CDR3 bases are TGCGGTACTAGGGCGGGAGGGCCGGTAGAGCAGTTCTTC. The encoded protein is CGTRAGGPVEQFF.

This clonotype showed up just a few times. The V and J genes are TRBV9 and TRBJ1-2; D is perhaps TRBD1 (5 bases). The CDR3 has 14 amino acids. CDR1 and CDR2 from the germline V gene are SGDLS and YYNGEE. Trimming shortened V by 4 bases and J by 5 bases, and 15 bases separated the two germline ends. DNA for the CDR3: TGTGCCAGCAGCAACCAGGGACGGAGTTATGGCTACACCTTC. Translation gives CASSNQGRSYGYTF. The whole variable domain, filled in from reference TRBV9 and TRBJ1-2, reads DSGVTQTPKHLITATGQRVTLRCSPRSGDLSVYWYQQSLDQGLQFLIQYYNGEERAKGNILERFSAQQFPDLHSELNLSSLELGDSALYFCASSNQGRSYGYTFGSGTRLTVV.